Sequencing of this TCR beta chain was carried out in a study of blood T cell repertoires in COVID-19. The CDR3 loop spans 14 amino acids. V lost 10 bases, J lost 7 bases, and 5 bases stayed unmatched. CDR1 and CDR2 (germline): KGHDR, SFDVKD. Some clones are missing from TCRdb's copy, which holds only in-frame ones; the method was immunoSEQ multiplex PCR. Among hundreds of thousands of clones listed, around 88% were seen once. The sequenced sample consisted of peripheral blood. The chain links TRBV24-1 to TRBJ2-1, with TRBD2 matching 14 bases. The TCR comes from a woman between 45 and 60 years old with acute or convalescent COVID-19. The CDR3 is CATGLAGGPNEQFF. In nucleotides, the CDR3 is TGTGCCACTGGACTAGCGGGAGGCCCGAATGAGCAGTTCTTC.